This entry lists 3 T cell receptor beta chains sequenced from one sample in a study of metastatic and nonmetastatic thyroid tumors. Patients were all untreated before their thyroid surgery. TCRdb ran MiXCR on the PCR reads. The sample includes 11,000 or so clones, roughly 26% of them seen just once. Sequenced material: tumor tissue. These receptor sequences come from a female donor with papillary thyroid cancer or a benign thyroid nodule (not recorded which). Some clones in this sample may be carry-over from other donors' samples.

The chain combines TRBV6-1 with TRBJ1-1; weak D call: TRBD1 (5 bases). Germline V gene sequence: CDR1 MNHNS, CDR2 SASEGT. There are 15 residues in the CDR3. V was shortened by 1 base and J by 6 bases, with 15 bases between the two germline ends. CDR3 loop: CASSEDPGTLPEAFF. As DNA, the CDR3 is TGTGCCAGCAGTGAAGACCCAGGGACCCTTCCTGAAGCTTTCTTT.

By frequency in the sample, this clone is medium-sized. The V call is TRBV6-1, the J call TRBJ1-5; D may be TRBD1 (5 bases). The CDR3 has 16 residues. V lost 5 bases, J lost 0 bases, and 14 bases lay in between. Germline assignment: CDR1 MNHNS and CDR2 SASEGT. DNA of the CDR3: TGTGCCAGCAGTATTCAGGGATCCAGTAGCAATCAGCCCCAGCATTTT. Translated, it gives CASSIQGSSSNQPQHF.

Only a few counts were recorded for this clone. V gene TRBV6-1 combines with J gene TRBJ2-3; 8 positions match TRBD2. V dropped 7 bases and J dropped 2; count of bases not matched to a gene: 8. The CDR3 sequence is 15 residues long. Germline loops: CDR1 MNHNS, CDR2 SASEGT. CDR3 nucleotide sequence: TGTGCCAGCAAGACGGGAGGGGTTCTCACAGATACGCAGTATTTT. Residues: CASKTGGVLTDTQYF.